The entry below describes one TCR beta chain. The data were taken from a study of PD-1 blockade in classical Hodgkin lymphoma. Autologous stem cell transplantation was followed by relapse in every patient, and brentuximab vedotin exposure varied. The authors enriched CD8+ T cells from thawed PBMCs via magnetic negative selection. This CDR3 comprises 14 residues. From germline, CDR1 is SGHRS and CDR2 YFSETQ. With 0 bases removed from V and 4 bases from J, the gap between germline ends came to 10 bases. Generated by immunoSEQ multiplex PCR, the TCRdb table keeps only in-frame clones and is missing some. The data show about 27,000 clones, about 86% seen once.

The sample in question was CD8+ T cells from blood, obtained at baseline. This clonotype originated in a human donor with classical Hodgkin lymphoma. The rearrangement links TRBV5-1 to TRBJ1-1; D possibly corresponds to TRBD1 (5 bases). As DNA, the CDR3 is TGCGCCAGCAGCTTGGAGGGGAGGGTCACTGAAGCTTTCTTT. Protein product: CASSLEGRVTEAFF.